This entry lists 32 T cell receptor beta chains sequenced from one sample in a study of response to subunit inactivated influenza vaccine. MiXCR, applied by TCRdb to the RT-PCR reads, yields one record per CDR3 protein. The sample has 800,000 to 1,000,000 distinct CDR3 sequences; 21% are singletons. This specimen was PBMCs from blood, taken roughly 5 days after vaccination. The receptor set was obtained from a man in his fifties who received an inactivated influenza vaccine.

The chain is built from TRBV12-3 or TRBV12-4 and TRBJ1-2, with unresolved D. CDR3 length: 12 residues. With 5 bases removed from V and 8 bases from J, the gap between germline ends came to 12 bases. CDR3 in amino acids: CASSIRPWGYTF. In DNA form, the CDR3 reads TGTGCCAGCAGTATTCGGCCGTGGGGCTACACCTTC.

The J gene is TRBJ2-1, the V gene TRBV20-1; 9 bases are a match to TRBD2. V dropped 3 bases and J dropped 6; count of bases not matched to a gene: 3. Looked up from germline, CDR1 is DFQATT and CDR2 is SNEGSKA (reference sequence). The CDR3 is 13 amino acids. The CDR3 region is CSASGRGGNEQFF. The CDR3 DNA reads TGCAGTGCTAGTGGGCGGGGGGGCAATGAGCAGTTCTTC.

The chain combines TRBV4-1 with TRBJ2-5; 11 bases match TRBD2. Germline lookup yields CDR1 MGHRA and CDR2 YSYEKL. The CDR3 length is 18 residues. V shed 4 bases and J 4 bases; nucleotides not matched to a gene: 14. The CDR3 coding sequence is TGCGCCAGCAGCCCCGCCTTAGAGCTAGCGGGGGGAAGAGAGACCCAGTACTTC. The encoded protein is CASSPALELAGGRETQYF.

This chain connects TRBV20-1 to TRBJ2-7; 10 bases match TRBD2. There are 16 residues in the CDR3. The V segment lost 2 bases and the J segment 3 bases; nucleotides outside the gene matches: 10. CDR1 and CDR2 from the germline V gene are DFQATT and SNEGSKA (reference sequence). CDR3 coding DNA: TGCAGTGCTAGACGAAATCGACTAGCGGGCGACTACGAGCAGTACTTC. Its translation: CSARRNRLAGDYEQYF.

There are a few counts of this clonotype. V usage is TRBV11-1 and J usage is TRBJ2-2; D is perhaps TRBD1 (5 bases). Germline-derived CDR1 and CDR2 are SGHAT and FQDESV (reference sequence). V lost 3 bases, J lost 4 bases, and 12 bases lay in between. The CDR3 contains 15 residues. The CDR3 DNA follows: TGTGCCAGCAGCTTGTCGACAGCGTCCACCGGGGAGCTGTTTTTT. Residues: CASSLSTASTGELFF.

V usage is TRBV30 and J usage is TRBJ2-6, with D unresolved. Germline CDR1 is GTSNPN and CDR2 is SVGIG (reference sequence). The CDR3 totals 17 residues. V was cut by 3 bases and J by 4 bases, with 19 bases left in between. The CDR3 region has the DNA TGTGCCTGGAGCCTTCGGCGGTTCAGCTCCGGGGCCAACGTCCTGACTTTC. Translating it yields CAWSLRRFSSGANVLTF. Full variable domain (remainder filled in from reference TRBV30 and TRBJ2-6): SQTIHQWPATLVQPVGSPLSLECTVEGTSNPNLYWYRQAAGRGLQLLFYSVGIGQISSEVPQNLSASRPQDRQFILSSKKLLLSDSGFYLCAWSLRRFSSGANVLTFGAGSRLTVL.

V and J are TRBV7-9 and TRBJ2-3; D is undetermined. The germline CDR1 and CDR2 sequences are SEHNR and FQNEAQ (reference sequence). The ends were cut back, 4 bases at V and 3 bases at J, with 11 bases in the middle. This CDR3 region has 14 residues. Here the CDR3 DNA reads TGTGCCAGCAGCTCAACGTACCTGACAGATACGCAGTATTTT. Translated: CASSSTYLTDTQYF.

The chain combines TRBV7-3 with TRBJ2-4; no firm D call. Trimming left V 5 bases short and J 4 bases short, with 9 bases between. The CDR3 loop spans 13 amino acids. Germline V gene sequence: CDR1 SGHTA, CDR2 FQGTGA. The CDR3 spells CASSLDFKNIQYF. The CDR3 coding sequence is TGTGCCAGCAGCCTCGACTTTAAAAACATTCAGTACTTC.

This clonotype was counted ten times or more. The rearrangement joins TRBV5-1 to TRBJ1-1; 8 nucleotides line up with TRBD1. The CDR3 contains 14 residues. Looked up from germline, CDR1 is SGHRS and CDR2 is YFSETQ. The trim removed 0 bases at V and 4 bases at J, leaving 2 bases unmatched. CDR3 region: CASSLGQGATEAFF. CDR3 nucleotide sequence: TGCGCCAGCAGCTTGGGCCAGGGGGCCACTGAAGCTTTCTTT.

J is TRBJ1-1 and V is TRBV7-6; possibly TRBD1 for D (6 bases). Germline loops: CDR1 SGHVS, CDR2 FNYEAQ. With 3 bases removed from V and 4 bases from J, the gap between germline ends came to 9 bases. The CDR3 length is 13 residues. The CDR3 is CASSFGGPTEAFF. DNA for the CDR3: TGTGCCAGCAGCTTCGGGGGCCCCACTGAAGCTTTCTTT.

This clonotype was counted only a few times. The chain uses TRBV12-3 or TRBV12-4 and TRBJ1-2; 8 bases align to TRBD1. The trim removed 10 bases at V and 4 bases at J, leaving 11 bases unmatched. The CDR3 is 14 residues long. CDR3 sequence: CATRGQDQGYGYTF. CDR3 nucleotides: TGTGCCACCAGGGGGCAGGACCAGGGCTATGGCTACACCTTC.

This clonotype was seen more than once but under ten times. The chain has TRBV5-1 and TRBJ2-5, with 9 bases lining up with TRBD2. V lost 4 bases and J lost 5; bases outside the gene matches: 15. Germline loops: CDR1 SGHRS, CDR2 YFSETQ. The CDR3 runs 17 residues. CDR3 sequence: CASSRPSAGGPYETQYF. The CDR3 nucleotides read TGCGCCAGCAGCCGTCCATCCGCGGGGGGGCCTTATGAGACCCAGTACTTC.

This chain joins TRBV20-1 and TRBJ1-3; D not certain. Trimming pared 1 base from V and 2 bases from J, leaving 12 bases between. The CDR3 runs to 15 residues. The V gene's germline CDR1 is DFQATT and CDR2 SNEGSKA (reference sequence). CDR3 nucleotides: TGCAGTGCTAGAGTGCGGGCCAGCGCTGGAAACACCATATATTTT. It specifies CSARVRASAGNTIYF.

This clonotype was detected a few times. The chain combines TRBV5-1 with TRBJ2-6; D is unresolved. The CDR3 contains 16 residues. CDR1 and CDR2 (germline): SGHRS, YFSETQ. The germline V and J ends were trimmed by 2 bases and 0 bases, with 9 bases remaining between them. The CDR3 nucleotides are TGCGCCAGCAGCTTCAACCGAAACTCTGGGGCCAACGTCCTGACTTTC. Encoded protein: CASSFNRNSGANVLTF.

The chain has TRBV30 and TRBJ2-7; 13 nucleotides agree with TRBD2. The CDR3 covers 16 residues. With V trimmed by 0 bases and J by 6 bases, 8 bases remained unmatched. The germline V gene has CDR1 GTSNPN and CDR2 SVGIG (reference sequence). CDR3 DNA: TGTGCCTGGAGTGTGGCCGGACTAGCGGGAGTGCTCGAGCAGTACTTC. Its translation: CAWSVAGLAGVLEQYF.

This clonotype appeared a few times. The CDR3 here is CASSSGAPGELFF. The CDR3 region has the DNA TGTGCCAGCAGCTCAGGGGCTCCGGGGGAGCTGTTTTTT. The gene calls are TRBV5-6 and TRBJ2-2, with D perhaps matching TRBD1 (6 bases). The V gene lost 3 bases and the J gene lost 8 bases, with 11 bases spanning the gap. The CDR3 length is 13 residues. Germline V gene lookup returns CDR1 SGHDT and CDR2 YYEEEE.

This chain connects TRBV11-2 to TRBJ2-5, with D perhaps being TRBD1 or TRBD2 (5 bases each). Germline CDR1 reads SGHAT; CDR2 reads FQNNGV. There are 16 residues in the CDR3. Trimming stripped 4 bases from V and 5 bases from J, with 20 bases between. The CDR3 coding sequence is TGTGCCAGCAGCTATAGAGAGGGGCGTTTTGGCGAGACCCAGTACTTC. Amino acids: CASSYREGRFGETQYF.

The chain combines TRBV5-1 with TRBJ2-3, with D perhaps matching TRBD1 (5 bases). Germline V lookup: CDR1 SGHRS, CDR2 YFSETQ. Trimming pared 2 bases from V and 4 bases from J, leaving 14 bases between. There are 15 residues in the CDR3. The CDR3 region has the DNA TGCGCCAGCAGCTTTGGGGCAGGGAAGTCAGATACGCAGTATTTT. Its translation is CASSFGAGKSDTQYF.

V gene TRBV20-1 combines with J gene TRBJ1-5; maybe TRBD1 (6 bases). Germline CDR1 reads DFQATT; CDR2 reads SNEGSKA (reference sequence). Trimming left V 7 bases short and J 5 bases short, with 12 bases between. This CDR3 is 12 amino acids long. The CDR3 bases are TGCAGTGTTTTACAGGGCCATCAGCCCCAGCATTTT. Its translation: CSVLQGHQPQHF.

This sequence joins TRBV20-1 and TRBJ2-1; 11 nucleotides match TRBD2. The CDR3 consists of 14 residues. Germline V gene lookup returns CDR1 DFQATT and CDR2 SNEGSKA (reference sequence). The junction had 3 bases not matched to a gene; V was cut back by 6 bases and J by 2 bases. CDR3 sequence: CSALAGGAYNEQFF. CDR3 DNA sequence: TGCAGTGCCTTAGCGGGAGGGGCCTACAATGAGCAGTTCTTC.

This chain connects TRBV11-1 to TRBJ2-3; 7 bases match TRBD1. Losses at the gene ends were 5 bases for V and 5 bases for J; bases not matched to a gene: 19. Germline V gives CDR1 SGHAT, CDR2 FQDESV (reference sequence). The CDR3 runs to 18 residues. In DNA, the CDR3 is TGTGCCAGCAGCACTCCGACGACAGGGACCCCGGGGATAGATACGCAGTATTTT. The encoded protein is CASSTPTTGTPGIDTQYF.

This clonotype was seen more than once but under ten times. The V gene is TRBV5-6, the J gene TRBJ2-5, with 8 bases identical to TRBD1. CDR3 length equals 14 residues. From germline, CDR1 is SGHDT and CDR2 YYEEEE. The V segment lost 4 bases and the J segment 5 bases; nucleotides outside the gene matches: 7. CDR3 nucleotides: TGTGCCAGCAGCACAGACAGGGGTAGGGAGACCCAGTACTTC. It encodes CASSTDRGRETQYF.

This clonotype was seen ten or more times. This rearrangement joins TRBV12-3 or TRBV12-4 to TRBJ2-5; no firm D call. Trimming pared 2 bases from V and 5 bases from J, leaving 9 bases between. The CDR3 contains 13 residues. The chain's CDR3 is CASSLSLGETQYF. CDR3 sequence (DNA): TGTGCCAGCAGTTTATCTCTCGGGGAGACCCAGTACTTC.

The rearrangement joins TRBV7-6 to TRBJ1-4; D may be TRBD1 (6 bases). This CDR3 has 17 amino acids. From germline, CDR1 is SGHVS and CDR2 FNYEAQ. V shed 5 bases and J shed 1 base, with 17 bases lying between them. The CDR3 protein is CASSVYGQPKTNEKLFF. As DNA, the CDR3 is TGTGCCAGCAGCGTATATGGACAGCCAAAAACTAATGAAAAACTGTTTTTT.

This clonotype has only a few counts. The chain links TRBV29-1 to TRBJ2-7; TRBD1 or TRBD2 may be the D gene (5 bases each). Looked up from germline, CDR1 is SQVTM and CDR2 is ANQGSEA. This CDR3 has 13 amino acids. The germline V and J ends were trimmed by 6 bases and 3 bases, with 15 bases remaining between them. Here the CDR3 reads CSVWDAGLYEQYF. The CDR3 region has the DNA TGCAGCGTCTGGGACGCTGGACTCTACGAGCAGTACTTC.

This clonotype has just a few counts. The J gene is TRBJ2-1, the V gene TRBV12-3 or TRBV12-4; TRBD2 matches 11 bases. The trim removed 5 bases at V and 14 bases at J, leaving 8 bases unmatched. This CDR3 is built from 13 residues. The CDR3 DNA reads TGTGCCAGCAGTCCCTATAGCGGGAGGGTGGAGTTCTTC. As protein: CASSPYSGRVEFF.

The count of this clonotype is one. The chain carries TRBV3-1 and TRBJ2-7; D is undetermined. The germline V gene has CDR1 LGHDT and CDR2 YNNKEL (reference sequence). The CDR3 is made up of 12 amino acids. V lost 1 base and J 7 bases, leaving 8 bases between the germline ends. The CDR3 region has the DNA TGTGCCAGCAGCCAAGTTAGGGAAGAGCAGTACTTC. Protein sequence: CASSQVREEQYF.

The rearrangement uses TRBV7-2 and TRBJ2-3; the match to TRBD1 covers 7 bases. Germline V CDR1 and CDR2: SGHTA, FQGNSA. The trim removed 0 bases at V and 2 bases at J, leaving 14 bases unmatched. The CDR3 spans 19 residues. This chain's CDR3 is CASSLARTGPQTYTDTQYF. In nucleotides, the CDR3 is TGTGCCAGCAGCTTAGCTCGGACAGGACCCCAAACCTACACAGATACGCAGTATTTT.

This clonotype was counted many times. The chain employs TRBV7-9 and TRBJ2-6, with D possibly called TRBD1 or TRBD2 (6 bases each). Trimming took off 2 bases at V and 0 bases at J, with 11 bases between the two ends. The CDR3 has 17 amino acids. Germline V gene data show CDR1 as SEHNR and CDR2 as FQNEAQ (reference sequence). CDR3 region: CASSLWGAPSGANVLTF. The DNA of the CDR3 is TGTGCCAGCAGCTTATGGGGGGCACCCTCTGGGGCCAACGTCCTGACTTTC.

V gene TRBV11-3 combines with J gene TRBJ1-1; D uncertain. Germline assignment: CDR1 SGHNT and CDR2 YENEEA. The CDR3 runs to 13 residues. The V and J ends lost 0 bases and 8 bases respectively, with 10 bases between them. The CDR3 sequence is CASSLDQLSEAFF. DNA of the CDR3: TGTGCCAGCAGCTTAGACCAGTTATCAGAAGCTTTCTTT.

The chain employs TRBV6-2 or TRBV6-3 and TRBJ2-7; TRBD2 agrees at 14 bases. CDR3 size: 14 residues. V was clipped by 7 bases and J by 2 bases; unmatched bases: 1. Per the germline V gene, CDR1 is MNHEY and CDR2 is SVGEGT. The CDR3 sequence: CASKGLAGAYEQYF. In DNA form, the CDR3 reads TGTGCCAGCAAGGGACTAGCGGGAGCCTACGAGCAGTACTTC.

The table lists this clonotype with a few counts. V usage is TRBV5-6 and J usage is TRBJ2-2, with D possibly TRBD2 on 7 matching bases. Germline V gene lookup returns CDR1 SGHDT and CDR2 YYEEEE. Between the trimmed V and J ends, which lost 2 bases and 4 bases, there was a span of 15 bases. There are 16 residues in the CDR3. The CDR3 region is CASSFRSGGRTGELFF. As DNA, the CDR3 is TGTGCCAGCAGCTTTAGGTCCGGGGGGCGCACCGGGGAGCTGTTTTTT.